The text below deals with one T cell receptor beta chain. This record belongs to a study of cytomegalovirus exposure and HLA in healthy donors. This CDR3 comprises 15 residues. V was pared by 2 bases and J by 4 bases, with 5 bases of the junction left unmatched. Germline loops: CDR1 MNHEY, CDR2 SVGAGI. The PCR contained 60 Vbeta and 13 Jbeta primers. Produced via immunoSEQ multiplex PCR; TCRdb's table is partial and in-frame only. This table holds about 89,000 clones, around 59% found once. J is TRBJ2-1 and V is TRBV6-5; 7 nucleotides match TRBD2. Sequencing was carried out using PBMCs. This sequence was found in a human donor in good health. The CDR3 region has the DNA TGTGCCAGCAGTTACGGGCCTAGCGGTTACAATGAGCAGTTCTTC. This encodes CASSYGPSGYNEQFF.